The source of this TCR beta chain is a study of T-cell memory formation after mild COVID-19. Study details: Clusters were largely donor specific.

TCR alpha and TCR beta cDNA libraries carrying sample barcodes and UMIs came from 5'RACE with constant-segment primers. TCRdb itself ran the 5' RACE reads through MiXCR, one entry per CDR3 protein. The table lists about 170,000 distinct CDR3 sequences, under 15% of them singletons. A word on this clonotype: The antigen remains unidentified.

V lost 3 bases, J lost 1 base, and 4 bases stayed unmatched. Germline assignment: CDR1 KGHSH and CDR2 LQKENI. The CDR3 consists of 16 residues. Study findings and constraints: Cross-reactive memory appears to have joined, as suggested by some responding clones showing up in pre-infection memory.

The clonotype comes from a man younger than 35 who had mild COVID-19 (a few samples of this study predate the infection). Cell type and time point are not known. The chain is built from TRBV18 and TRBJ2-3, with TRBD2 identical over 10 bases. Sequencing used PBMCs or a T cell subset sorted from them (not recorded which). The CDR3 region is CASSPSGTSGTDTQYF. CDR3 in DNA: TGTGCCAGCTCACCCAGCGGGACTAGCGGCACAGATACGCAGTATTTT.